A single sample is the source of the 3 T cell receptor beta chains below, sequenced in a study of breast tumors, draining lymph nodes, adjacent tissues. One entry per CDR3 protein results from TCRdb running MiXCR on the multiplex PCR reads. The data contain some 170,000 distinct CDR3 sequences, approximately 33% of them seen just once; the ten biggest clones take up around 4%. Axillary draining lymph nodes of breast cancer patients supplied the node samples. Sequenced input: axillary lymph node tissue. Receptor source: a female donor with breast cancer. Some clones in this sample may be carry-over from other donors' samples.

Concerning this clonotype itself: It may be a read error: a sequence one base away is much more abundant. This rearrangement joins TRBV6-6 to TRBJ1-5; D gene ambiguous. This CDR3 region has 14 residues. Per the germline V gene, CDR1 is MNHNY and CDR2 is SVGAGI (reference sequence). Trimming pared 5 bases from V and 3 bases from J, leaving 11 bases between. CDR3 sequence (DNA): TGTGCCAGCAGTCACGTGGGAGTCAATCAGCCCCAGCATTTT. Its translation: CASSHVGVNQPQHF.

Comment on this clonotype: At one of its ends the junction is not consistent with the germline gene, which may arise from a read error. This chain connects TRBV9 to TRBJ2-5, with 9 nucleotides matching TRBD2. This CDR3 spans 14 amino acids. CDR1 SGDLS and CDR2 YYNGEE come from the germline V gene. DNA for the CDR3: TGTGCCAGCAGCCTAGTAGCTAGCGGGGAGACCCAGCCCTTC. This codes for CASSLVASGETQPF.

This clonotype showed up many times. The chain joins TRBV6-2 or TRBV6-3 to TRBJ2-3; D remains unclear. V was clipped by 2 bases and J by 1 base, with 7 bases between them. Germline V CDR1 and CDR2: MNHEY, SVGEGT. The CDR3 is 14 amino acids. In DNA, the CDR3 is TGTGCCAGCAGTTACAGCGATCGCACAGATACGCAGTATTTT. This sequence encodes CASSYSDRTDTQYF.